A single T cell receptor (beta chain) is shown here with its context. Its antigen is undetermined. This entry comes from a study of T cell responses to AZD1222 COVID-19 vaccine. Using immunoSEQ multiplex PCR, the repertoire was profiled, and TCRdb retains in-frame clones only, with some absent. The sample lists about 40,000 clones, approximately 80% occurring once. Trimming removed 7 bases from V and 4 bases from J, with 19 bases in between. Germline assignment: CDR1 LGHDT and CDR2 YNNKEL (reference sequence). The CDR3 totals 16 residues. General study findings and limits: Breadth and depth of Spike-specific TCRs rose after two AZD1222 doses.

The sequence derives from an adult who received the AZD1222 COVID-19 vaccine. The sample was peripheral blood, taken 28 days after the second AZD1222 dose. The chain has TRBV3-1 (or the pseudogene TRBV3-2) and TRBJ2-2; tentatively, D is TRBD2 (5 bases). The CDR3 region has the DNA TGTGCCAGCACCTCGGGGAAAGCCGGAGGCACCGGGGAGCTGTTTTTT. Its protein is CASTSGKAGGTGELFF.